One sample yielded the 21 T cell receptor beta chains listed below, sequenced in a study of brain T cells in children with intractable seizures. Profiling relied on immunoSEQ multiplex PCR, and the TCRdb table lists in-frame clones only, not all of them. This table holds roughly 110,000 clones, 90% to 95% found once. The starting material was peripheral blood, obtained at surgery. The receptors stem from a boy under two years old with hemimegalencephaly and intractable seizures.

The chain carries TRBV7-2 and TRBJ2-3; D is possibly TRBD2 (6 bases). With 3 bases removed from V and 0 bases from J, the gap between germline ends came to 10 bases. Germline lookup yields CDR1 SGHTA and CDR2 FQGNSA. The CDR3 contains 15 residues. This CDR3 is CASSFRSGSTDTQYF. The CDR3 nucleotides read TGTGCCAGCAGCTTTCGTAGCGGTAGCACAGATACGCAGTATTTT.

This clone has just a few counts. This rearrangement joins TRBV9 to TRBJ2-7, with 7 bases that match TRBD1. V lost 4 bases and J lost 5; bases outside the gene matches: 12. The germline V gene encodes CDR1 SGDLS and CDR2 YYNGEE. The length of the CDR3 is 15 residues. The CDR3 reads CASSPRQGIVHEQYF. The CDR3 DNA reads TGTGCCAGCAGCCCCAGACAGGGAATTGTTCACGAGCAGTACTTC. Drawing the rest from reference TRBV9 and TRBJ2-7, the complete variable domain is DSGVTQTPKHLITATGQRVTLRCSPRSGDLSVYWYQQSLDQGLQFLIQYYNGEERAKGNILERFSAQQFPDLHSELNLSSLELGDSALYFCASSPRQGIVHEQYFGPGTRLTVT.

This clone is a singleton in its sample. The CDR3 DNA sequence: TGTGCCAGCAGTGAGGGGTCGGGATATAGCAATCAGCCCCAGCATTTT. Translation gives CASSEGSGYSNQPQHF. This chain uses TRBV6-1 with TRBJ1-5; D gene unclear. Germline CDR1 reads MNHNS; CDR2 reads SASEGT. The V gene lost 3 bases and the J gene lost 0 bases, with 12 bases spanning the gap. The CDR3 has 16 amino acids.

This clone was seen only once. The DNA of the CDR3 is TGTGCCAGCAGCTTAATCACAGATACGCAGTATTTT. Protein product: CASSLITDTQYF. The chain carries TRBV13 and TRBJ2-3; D is uncertain. From germline, CDR1 is PRHDT and CDR2 FYEKMQ (reference sequence). Between the trimmed V and J ends, which lost 2 bases and 2 bases, there was a span of 2 bases. The CDR3 covers 12 residues.

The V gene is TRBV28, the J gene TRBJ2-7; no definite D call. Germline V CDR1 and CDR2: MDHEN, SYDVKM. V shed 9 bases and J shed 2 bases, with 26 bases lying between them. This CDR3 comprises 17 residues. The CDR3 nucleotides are TGTGCCAGTAGGAATCATGGTGACCTTTCACCTGCCTACGAGCAGTACTTC. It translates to CASRNHGDLSPAYEQYF.

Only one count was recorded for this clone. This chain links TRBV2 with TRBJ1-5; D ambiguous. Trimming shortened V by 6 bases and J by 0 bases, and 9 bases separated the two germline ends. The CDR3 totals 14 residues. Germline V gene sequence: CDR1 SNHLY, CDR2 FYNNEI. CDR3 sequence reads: CASRAEYSNQPQHF. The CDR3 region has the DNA TGTGCCAGCAGGGCAGAATATAGCAATCAGCCCCAGCATTTT.

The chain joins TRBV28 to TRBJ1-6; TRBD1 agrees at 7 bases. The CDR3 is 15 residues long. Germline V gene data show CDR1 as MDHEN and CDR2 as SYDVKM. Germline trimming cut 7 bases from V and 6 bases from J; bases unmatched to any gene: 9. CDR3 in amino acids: CASTPDRQANSPLHF. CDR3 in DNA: TGTGCCAGCACTCCGGACAGGCAGGCTAATTCACCCCTCCACTTT.

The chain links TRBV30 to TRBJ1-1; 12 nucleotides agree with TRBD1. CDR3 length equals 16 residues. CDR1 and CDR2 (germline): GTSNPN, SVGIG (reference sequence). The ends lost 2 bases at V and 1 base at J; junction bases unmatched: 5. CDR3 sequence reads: CAWSRGQGAPNTEAFF. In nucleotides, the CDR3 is TGTGCCTGGAGTAGGGGACAGGGGGCTCCGAACACTGAAGCTTTCTTT. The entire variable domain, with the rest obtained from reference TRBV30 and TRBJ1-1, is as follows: SQTIHQWPATLVQPVGSPLSLECTVEGTSNPNLYWYRQAAGRGLQLLFYSVGIGQISSEVPQNLSASRPQDRQFILSSKKLLLSDSGFYLCAWSRGQGAPNTEAFFGQGTRLTVV.

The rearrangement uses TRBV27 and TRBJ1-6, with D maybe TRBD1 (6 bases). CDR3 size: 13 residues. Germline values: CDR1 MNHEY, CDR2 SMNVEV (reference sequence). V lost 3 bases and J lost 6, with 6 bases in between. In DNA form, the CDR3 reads TGTGCCAGCAGTTTCAGGGGTAATTCACCCCTCCACTTT. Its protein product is CASSFRGNSPLHF.

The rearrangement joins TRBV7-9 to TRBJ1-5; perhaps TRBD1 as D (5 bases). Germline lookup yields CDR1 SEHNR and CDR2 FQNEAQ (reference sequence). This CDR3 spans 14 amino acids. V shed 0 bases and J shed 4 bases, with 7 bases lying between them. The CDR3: CASSLAGGNQPQHF. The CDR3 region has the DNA TGTGCCAGCAGCTTAGCGGGGGGGAATCAGCCCCAGCATTTT.

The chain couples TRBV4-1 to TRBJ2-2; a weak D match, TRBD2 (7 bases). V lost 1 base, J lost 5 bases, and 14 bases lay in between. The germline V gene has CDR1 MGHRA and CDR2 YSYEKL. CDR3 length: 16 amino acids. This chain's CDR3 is CASSQVKGGGTGELFF. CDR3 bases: TGCGCCAGCAGCCAAGTCAAAGGGGGAGGGACCGGGGAGCTGTTTTTT.

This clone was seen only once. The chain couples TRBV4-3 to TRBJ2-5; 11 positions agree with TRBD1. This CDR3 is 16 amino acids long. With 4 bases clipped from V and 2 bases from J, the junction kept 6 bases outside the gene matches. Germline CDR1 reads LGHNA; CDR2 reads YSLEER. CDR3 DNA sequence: TGCGCCAGCAGCCGAGTAGGGACAGGGGGACAAGAGACCCAGTACTTC. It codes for CASSRVGTGGQETQYF.

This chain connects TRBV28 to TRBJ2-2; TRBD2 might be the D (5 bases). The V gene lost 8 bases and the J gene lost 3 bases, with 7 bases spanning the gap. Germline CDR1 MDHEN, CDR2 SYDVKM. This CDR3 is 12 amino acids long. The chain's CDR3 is CASLEDTGELFF. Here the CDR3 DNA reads TGTGCCAGCCTGGAGGACACCGGGGAGCTGTTTTTT.

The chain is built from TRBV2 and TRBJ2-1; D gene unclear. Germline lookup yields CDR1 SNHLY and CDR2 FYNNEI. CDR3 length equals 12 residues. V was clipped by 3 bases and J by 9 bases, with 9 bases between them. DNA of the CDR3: TGTGCCAGCAGTGACCCGGAGACTGAGCAGTTCTTC. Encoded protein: CASSDPETEQFF.

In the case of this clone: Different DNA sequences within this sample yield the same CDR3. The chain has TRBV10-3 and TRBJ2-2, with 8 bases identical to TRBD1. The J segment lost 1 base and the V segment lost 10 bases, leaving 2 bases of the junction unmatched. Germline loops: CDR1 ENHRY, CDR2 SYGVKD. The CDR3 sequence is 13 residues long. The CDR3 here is CATGTGNTGELFF. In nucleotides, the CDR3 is TGTGCCACCGGGACAGGGAACACCGGGGAGCTGTTTTTT.

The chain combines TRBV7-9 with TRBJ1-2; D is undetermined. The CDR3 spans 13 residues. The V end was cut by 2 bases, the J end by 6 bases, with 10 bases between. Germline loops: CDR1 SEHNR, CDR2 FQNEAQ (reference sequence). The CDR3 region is CASSLWSGNGYTF. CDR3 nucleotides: TGTGCCAGCAGCTTATGGTCCGGGAATGGCTACACCTTC.

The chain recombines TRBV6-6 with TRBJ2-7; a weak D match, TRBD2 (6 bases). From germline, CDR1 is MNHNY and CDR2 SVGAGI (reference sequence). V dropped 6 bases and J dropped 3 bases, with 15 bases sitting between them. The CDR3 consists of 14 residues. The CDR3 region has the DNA TGTGCCAGCAGAGTTTCCGGGACTTACTACGAGCAGTACTTC. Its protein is CASRVSGTYYEQYF.

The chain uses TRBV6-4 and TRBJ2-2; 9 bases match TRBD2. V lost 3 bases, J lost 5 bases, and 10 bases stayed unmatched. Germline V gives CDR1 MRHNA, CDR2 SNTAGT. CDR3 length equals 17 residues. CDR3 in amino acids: CASSDISGSRQTGELFF. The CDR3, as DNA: TGTGCCAGCAGTGATATTAGCGGGAGTCGGCAAACCGGGGAGCTGTTTTTT.

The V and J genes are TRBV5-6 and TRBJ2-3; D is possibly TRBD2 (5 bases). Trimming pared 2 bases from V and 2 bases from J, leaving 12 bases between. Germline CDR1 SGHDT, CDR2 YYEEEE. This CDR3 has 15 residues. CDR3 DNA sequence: TGTGCCAGCAGCTTAGCCCTAGACTACACAGATACGCAGTATTTT. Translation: CASSLALDYTDTQYF.

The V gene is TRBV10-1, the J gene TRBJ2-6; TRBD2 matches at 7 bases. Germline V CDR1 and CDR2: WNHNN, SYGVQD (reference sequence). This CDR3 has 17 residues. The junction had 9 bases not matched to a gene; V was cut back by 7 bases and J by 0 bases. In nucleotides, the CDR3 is TGCGCCAGCATAGCGGGCAGATGCGTCTCTGGGGCCAACGTCCTGACTTTC. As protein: CASIAGRCVSGANVLTF.

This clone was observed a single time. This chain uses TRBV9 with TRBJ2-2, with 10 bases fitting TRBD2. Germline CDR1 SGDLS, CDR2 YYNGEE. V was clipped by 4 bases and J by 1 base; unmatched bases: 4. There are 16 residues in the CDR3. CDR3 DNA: TGTGCCAGCAGCCCCCGGACTAGCGGGAACACCGGGGAGCTGTTTTTT. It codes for CASSPRTSGNTGELFF. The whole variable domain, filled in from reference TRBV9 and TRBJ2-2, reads DSGVTQTPKHLITATGQRVTLRCSPRSGDLSVYWYQQSLDQGLQFLIQYYNGEERAKGNILERFSAQQFPDLHSELNLSSLELGDSALYFCASSPRTSGNTGELFFGEGSRLTVL.